A selection of T cell receptor beta chains follows, all from one sample in a study of shared T cell receptors in the human thymus. Assay used: immunoSEQ multiplex PCR; TCRdb lists only in-frame clones, some missing. The sample carries hundreds of thousands of clones, 88% recorded once. This sample also belongs to another study, concerning human thymus T cells.

The sample taken for sequencing was thymocytes. These receptors were obtained from a boy under three years old with a congenital heart defect. CDR3s include the opening cysteine and the closing phenylalanine or tryptophan. The order of the fields is D gene, V gene, J gene, clone size, CDR3 protein, CDR3 DNA. A D gene is named only where the DNA matches it firmly. Clone sizes are given selectively: once, few, many, or a class where the clone is expanded.

TRBD2	TRBV5-4	TRBJ2-1	NA	CASSFQSLAVDEQFF	TGTGCCAGCAGCTTCCAGTCGCTAGCGGTCGATGAGCAGTTCTTC
TRBD2	TRBV27	TRBJ2-1	few	CASSFLPTSGVNEQFF	TGTGCCAGCAGTTTCCTCCCGACTAGCGGGGTCAATGAGCAGTTCTTC
NA	TRBV28	TRBJ1-5	NA	CATMWGGNQPQHF	TGTGCCACTATGTGGGGGGGGAATCAGCCCCAGCATTTT
NA	TRBV5-6	TRBJ2-7	NA	CASSSRPTGSEQYF	TGTGCCAGCAGCTCCCGACCCACGGGATCCGAGCAGTACTTC
TRBD1	TRBV30	TRBJ2-6	NA	CAWSPPPQGAPGANVLTF	TGTGCCTGGAGTCCCCCACCACAGGGGGCCCCTGGGGCCAACGTCCTGACTTTC
NA	TRBV27	TRBJ2-2	few	CASSSLFGRVGAGTGELFF	TGTGCCAGCAGTTCGTTATTTGGGCGTGTGGGAGCGGGCACCGGGGAGCTGTTTTTT
TRBD1	TRBV27	TRBJ1-2	NA	CASWGPGGPYGYTF	TGTGCCAGCTGGGGGCCAGGGGGCCCTTATGGCTACACCTTC
NA	TRBV30	TRBJ1-3	NA	CAWSPARENTIYF	TGTGCCTGGAGTCCAGCGAGGGAAAACACCATATATTTT
TRBD1	TRBV7-2	TRBJ2-7	once	CASSSWTGMGEQYF	TGTGCCAGCAGCTCATGGACAGGGATGGGCGAGCAGTACTTC
NA	TRBV7-9	TRBJ2-1	NA	CASSRGIYNEQFF	TGTGCCAGCAGTCGAGGGATCTACAATGAGCAGTTCTTC
TRBD2	TRBV14	TRBJ2-1	NA	CASSQEFTGTSGRSTPYNEQFF	TGTGCCAGCAGCCAAGAATTCACGGGGACTAGCGGGAGGTCTACTCCCTACAATGAGCAGTTCTTC
TRBD2	TRBV29-1	TRBJ2-1	NA	CSVAYAGAYNEQFF	TGCAGCGTTGCTTATGCGGGAGCCTACAATGAGCAGTTCTTC
TRBD1	TRBV5-8	TRBJ2-7	NA	CASSFCRTGTGTYEQYF	TGTGCCAGCAGCTTTTGCCGAACCGGGACAGGGACCTACGAGCAGTACTTC
NA	TRBV2	TRBJ2-7	once	CASSAGRRIYEQYF	TGTGCCAGCAGCGCGGGACGGCGGATCTACGAGCAGTACTTC
NA	TRBV7-2	TRBJ2-7	NA	CASSFRDTSYEQYF	TGTGCCAGCAGCTTCCGGGACACCTCCTACGAGCAGTACTTC
NA	TRBV18	TRBJ2-7	NA	CASSPRPVPSYEQYF	TGTGCCAGCTCACCACGCCCAGTCCCTTCCTACGAGCAGTACTTC
NA	TRBV15	TRBJ1-5	NA	CATSRESGPSGDNQPQHF	TGTGCCACCAGCAGAGAGTCGGGCCCCTCGGGAGACAATCAGCCCCAGCATTTT
NA	TRBV2	TRBJ2-5	NA	CASSGRRDAQETQYF	TGTGCCAGCAGTGGTCGCAGGGATGCCCAAGAGACCCAGTACTTC
NA	TRBV28	TRBJ1-5	NA	CASSSSNRVGNQPQHF	TGTGCCAGCAGTTCATCTAACAGGGTAGGGAATCAGCCCCAGCATTTT
TRBD1	TRBV6-5	TRBJ1-6	once	CASSRNRGRGSPLHF	TGTGCCAGCAGCCGCAACAGGGGGCGCGGTTCACCCCTCCACTTT
TRBD2	TRBV19	TRBJ2-7	NA	CASSILVGTRSYEQYF	TGTGCCAGTAGTATCCTAGTCGGGACTAGGTCCTACGAGCAGTACTTC
NA	TRBV6-1	TRBJ2-7	NA	CASRPGVNSYEQYF	TGTGCCAGCAGACCCGGGGTTAACTCCTACGAGCAGTACTTC
NA	TRBV4-3	TRBJ2-7	NA	CASSHRKTQTVEQYF	TGCGCCAGCAGCCACCGGAAGACTCAAACCGTCGAGCAGTACTTC
TRBD1	TRBV9	TRBJ1-3	NA	CASSVTGENSGNTIYF	TGTGCCAGCAGCGTAACAGGGGAGAACTCTGGAAACACCATATATTTT
NA	TRBV5-1	TRBJ2-3	few	CASSSEPLPAEGGTDTQYF	TGCGCCAGCAGCTCCGAGCCCTTGCCGGCGGAGGGGGGGACAGATACGCAGTATTTT
NA	TRBV30	TRBJ2-7	NA	CAWIPSGRGPSSYEQYF	TGTGCCTGGATCCCAAGTGGGAGAGGGCCTTCCTCCTACGAGCAGTACTTC
TRBD1	TRBV4-3	TRBJ2-7	once	CASSQDLTTGCPYEQYF	TGCGCCAGCAGCCAAGATCTAACGACAGGGTGCCCCTACGAGCAGTACTTC
NA	TRBV7-8	TRBJ2-5	NA	CASSMEETQYF	TGTGCCAGCAGCATGGAGGAGACCCAGTACTTC
NA	TRBV19	TRBJ2-1	NA	CASSTGHSNEQFF	TGTGCCAGCAGTACGGGACATTCAAATGAGCAGTTCTTC
NA	TRBV11-2	TRBJ2-7	NA	CASSFALAPTYEQYF	TGTGCCAGCAGCTTCGCGCTAGCGCCCACCTACGAGCAGTACTTC
TRBD2	TRBV7-2	TRBJ2-7	once	CASSSGTSGRSYEQYF	TGTGCCAGCAGCTCAGGGACTAGCGGGAGGTCCTACGAGCAGTACTTC
TRBD1	TRBV30	TRBJ1-1	NA	CAWRDRENPEAFF	TGTGCCTGGAGGGACAGGGAGAACCCTGAAGCTTTCTTT
TRBD1	TRBV28	TRBJ2-7	NA	CASSLKTGDEQYF	TGTGCCAGCAGTTTAAAAACAGGGGACGAGCAGTACTTC
NA	TRBV11-3	TRBJ2-1	NA	CASSTASVDNEQFF	TGTGCCAGCAGCACGGCTAGCGTCGACAATGAGCAGTTCTTC
NA	TRBV30	TRBJ1-2	NA	CAWTAEGPPGYGYTF	TGTGCCTGGACCGCCGAGGGCCCCCCCGGATATGGCTACACCTTC
NA	TRBV30	TRBJ2-1	NA	CAWSSQRLVGASYNEQFF	TGTGCCTGGAGTTCCCAAAGACTAGTCGGGGCCTCCTACAATGAGCAGTTCTTC
TRBD2	TRBV5-6	TRBJ2-4	NA	CASSGGLAAGGKNIQYF	TGTGCCAGCAGCGGGGGACTAGCGGCAGGAGGCAAAAACATTCAGTACTTC
TRBD1	TRBV19	TRBJ2-2	NA	CASIPGTGVPGELFF	TGTGCCAGTATACCCGGGACAGGAGTCCCCGGGGAGCTGTTTTTT
NA	TRBV28	TRBJ1-1	NA	CASSLLRGWGDTEAFF	TGTGCCAGCAGTTTACTTCGGGGATGGGGGGACACTGAAGCTTTCTTT
TRBD2	TRBV30	TRBJ2-7	NA	CAWARPGLASPYEQYF	TGTGCCTGGGCCCGTCCGGGACTAGCGTCCCCCTACGAGCAGTACTTC
NA	TRBV6-7	TRBJ2-1	NA	CASSFRQDNEQFF	TGTGCCAGCAGTTTTCGACAGGACAATGAGCAGTTCTTC
TRBD1	TRBV23-1	TRBJ2-1	NA	CASRQGPYNEQFF	TGCGCCAGCAGACAGGGGCCTTACAATGAGCAGTTCTTC
TRBD1	TRBV25-1	TRBJ2-1	NA	CASSEGSRDRQSYNEQFF	TGTGCCAGCAGTGAAGGGTCCCGGGACAGGCAATCCTACAATGAGCAGTTCTTC
NA	TRBV14	TRBJ2-1	NA	CASSQESGGGVLRQFF	TGTGCCAGCAGCCAAGAATCCGGGGGTGGCGTCTTACGGCAGTTCTTC
TRBD1	TRBV28	TRBJ1-5	NA	CASSTGQGVNQPQHF	TGTGCCAGCAGTACGGGACAGGGGGTGAATCAGCCCCAGCATTTT
NA	TRBV14	TRBJ1-1	few	CASSTDSNTEAFF	TGTGCCAGCAGCACCGACAGCAACACTGAAGCTTTCTTT
TRBD1	TRBV5-6	TRBJ2-1	NA	CASSFHLRQGTGYNEQFF	TGTGCCAGCAGCTTCCACCTCCGACAGGGAACAGGGTACAATGAGCAGTTCTTC
TRBD1	TRBV19	TRBJ2-2	NA	CASEQGITGELFF	TGTGCCAGTGAACAGGGGATCACCGGGGAGCTGTTTTTT
NA	TRBV4-3	TRBJ1-5	NA	CASSQEGGGSNQPQHF	TGCGCCAGCAGCCAAGAGGGAGGGGGGAGCAATCAGCCCCAGCATTTT
NA	TRBV28	TRBJ2-3	NA	CASSCRGTDTQYF	TGTGCCAGCAGTTGCAGGGGCACAGATACGCAGTATTTT
NA	TRBV18	TRBJ2-2	NA	CASSPPRAAPGELFF	TGTGCCAGCTCACCACCGCGGGCAGCCCCCGGGGAGCTGTTTTTT